These 22 T cell receptor beta chains originate from one sample sequenced in a study of regulatory T cells in long-lasting Graves disease. Time point defined: persistent/refractory GD, antithyroid drugs over 5 years with positive TRAb. Following extraction of RNA from PBMCs, that RNA was used to make the TCR library. Arm-PCR of CDR3 regions and iRepertoire HTBI primers were used to build TCR beta libraries. TCRdb re-derived calls from the multiplex PCR reads in MiXCR, one entry per CDR3 protein. The sample includes 700,000 or so distinct CDR3 sequences, about 30% of them seen just once. The sample was peripheral blood mononuclear cells (PBMCs), taken when the disease was refractory, from a patient treated with antithyroid drugs. The receptors here all came from a female donor with Graves disease.

This chain links TRBV28 with TRBJ2-1, with TRBD2 matching 10 bases. Germline trimming cut 6 bases from V and 0 bases from J; bases unmatched to any gene: 8. The CDR3 has 17 amino acids. Germline CDR1 and CDR2: MDHEN and SYDVKM. The CDR3 coding sequence is TGTGCCAGCAGCCGGACTAGCGGAACCAGCTCCTACAATGAGCAGTTCTTC. Protein product: CASSRTSGTSSYNEQFF.

The chain couples TRBV5-1 to TRBJ1-2, with D unclear. Trimming took off 3 bases at V and 6 bases at J, with 12 bases between the two ends. The germline CDR1 and CDR2 sequences are SGHRS and YFSETQ. The CDR3 runs 13 residues. CDR3 DNA sequence: TGCGCCAGCAGCTCGGGGTCTCTCCATGGCTACACCTTC. Its translation is CASSSGSLHGYTF.

Here the CDR3 reads CASSSDRVLLSTPLHF. CDR3 nucleotides: TGTGCCAGCAGCTCCGACAGGGTTTTATTATCAACACCCCTCCACTTT. V and J are TRBV7-9 and TRBJ1-6; 7 bases map to TRBD1. The trim removed 4 bases at V and 11 bases at J, leaving 14 bases unmatched. CDR3 length: 16 residues. Looked up from germline, CDR1 is SEHNR and CDR2 is FQNEAQ (reference sequence). The whole variable domain, filled in from reference TRBV7-9 and TRBJ1-6, reads DTGVSQNPRHKITKRGQNVTFRCDPISEHNRLYWYRQTLGQGPEFLTYFQNEAQLEKSRLLSDRFSAERPKGSFSTLEIQRTEQGDSAMYLCASSSDRVLLSTPLHFGNGTRLTVT.

This chain uses TRBV27 with TRBJ1-4; the match to TRBD1 covers 7 bases. The germline CDR1 and CDR2 sequences are MNHEY and SMNVEV (reference sequence). CDR3 length: 17 residues. V lost 4 bases, J lost 6 bases, and 14 bases stayed unmatched. The chain's CDR3 is CASSSYVDRERHEKLFF. As DNA, the CDR3 is TGTGCCAGCAGTTCCTACGTCGACAGGGAACGGCATGAAAAACTGTTTTTT.

In its sample, this clonotype was seen many times. The chain uses TRBV28 and TRBJ1-4; 11 bases are a match to TRBD1. The V gene's germline CDR1 is MDHEN and CDR2 SYDVKM. V was pared by 6 bases and J by 6 bases, with 9 bases of the junction left unmatched. There are 16 residues in the CDR3. The CDR3 sequence is CASSVPGQGGYEKLFF. The DNA for the CDR3 is TGTGCCAGCAGCGTCCCGGGACAGGGGGGGTATGAAAAACTGTTTTTT. The whole variable domain, remainder taken from reference TRBV28 and TRBJ1-4, is DVKVTQSSRYLVKRTGEKVFLECVQDMDHENMFWYRQDPGLGLRLIYFSYDVKMKEKGDIPEGYSVSREKKERFSLILESASTNQTSMYLCASSVPGQGGYEKLFFGSGTQLSVL.

The sample holds a few counts of this clonotype. The chain uses TRBV5-1 and TRBJ2-1; 10 bases are a match to TRBD2. The CDR3 is 19 residues long. The ends lost 0 bases at V and 2 bases at J; junction bases unmatched: 11. Germline V CDR1 and CDR2: SGHRS, YFSETQ. Here the CDR3 reads CASSLAFGLAELPYNEQFF. The CDR3 DNA sequence: TGCGCCAGCAGCTTGGCCTTCGGACTAGCGGAACTCCCCTACAATGAGCAGTTCTTC.

V is TRBV28 and J is TRBJ2-5, with a tentative D call TRBD1 (6 bases). Germline V gives CDR1 MDHEN, CDR2 SYDVKM. The germline V and J ends were trimmed by 6 bases and 3 bases, with 14 bases remaining between them. The CDR3 is made up of 14 amino acids. CDR3 nucleotides: TGTGCCAGCAGAGCTCTTGCAGGGGAAGAGACCCAGTACTTC. Its translation: CASRALAGEETQYF.

On this clonotype: A read error may be the cause here, since a much bigger clone is one base away. V and J are TRBV12-3 or TRBV12-4 and TRBJ2-5; D is possibly TRBD2 (6 bases). The length of the CDR3 is 17 residues. Trimming shortened V by 3 bases and J by 4 bases, and 21 bases separated the two germline ends. The CDR3 DNA follows: TGTGCCAGCAGTTTCCCCAGCCTGACGGGAGAGAGAGAGACCCAGTACTTC. It codes for CASSFPSLTGERETQYF.

This clonotype was observed at least ten times. The chain couples TRBV6-1 to TRBJ1-1, with D perhaps matching TRBD1 (5 bases). There are 15 residues in the CDR3. Germline V CDR1 and CDR2: MNHNS, SASEGT. V gave up 9 bases and J gave up 1 base, with 18 bases separating them. The CDR3 DNA reads TGTGCCAGGACAGTAAGTCGACAGACGAACACTGAAGCTTTCTTT. Translation gives CARTVSRQTNTEAFF.

This clonotype was detected a few times. The J gene is TRBJ2-2, the V gene TRBV4-1, with TRBD1 matching 11 bases. This CDR3 is 19 amino acids long. Trimming at V came to 3 bases and at J to 1 base, leaving 10 bases not matched to a gene. Germline V CDR1 and CDR2: MGHRA, YSYEKL. The CDR3 DNA follows: TGCGCCAGCAGCCACGACCCGGGACAGGGGGTTATGAACACCGGGGAGCTGTTTTTT. Residues: CASSHDPGQGVMNTGELFF.

This CDR3 is CSARSLAGVEQYF. The CDR3 DNA sequence: TGCAGTGCTAGGTCGCTAGCGGGAGTTGAGCAGTACTTC. This chain links TRBV20-1 with TRBJ2-7; 10 bases map to TRBD2. The germline V gene has CDR1 DFQATT and CDR2 SNEGSKA (reference sequence). J lost 7 bases, V lost 3 bases, and 6 bases had no gene match. The CDR3 is made up of 13 amino acids.

This clonotype came up many times. V usage is TRBV2 and J usage is TRBJ1-5; the D is unclear. Looked up from germline, CDR1 is SNHLY and CDR2 is FYNNEI. The CDR3 is made up of 15 amino acids. Trimming shortened V by 2 bases and J by 3 bases, and 11 bases separated the two germline ends. The CDR3 is CASSERQQTNQPQHF. CDR3 sequence (DNA): TGTGCCAGCAGTGAAAGACAACAGACCAATCAGCCCCAGCATTTT.

This rearrangement joins TRBV28 to TRBJ1-2; 8 nucleotides line up with TRBD1. This CDR3 contains 16 residues. CDR1 is MDHEN and CDR2 is SYDVKM in the germline V gene. The V and J ends lost 6 bases and 5 bases, in that order; junction bases with no gene match: 14. The DNA for the CDR3 is TGTGCCAGCAGATCAACAGGGGGAGAAGGCGATTATGGCTACACCTTC. Amino acid sequence: CASRSTGGEGDYGYTF.

The gene calls are TRBV7-9 and TRBJ2-7; a possible D gene is TRBD1 (6 bases). The germline V gene has CDR1 SEHNR and CDR2 FQNEAQ (reference sequence). V shed 4 bases and J shed 11 bases, with 15 bases lying between them. This CDR3 has 12 residues. CDR3 sequence reads: CASSSYQGRKYF. The CDR3 DNA reads TGTGCCAGCAGCTCGTACCAGGGGCGAAAGTACTTC.

V gene TRBV12-3 or TRBV12-4 combines with J gene TRBJ2-3, with 8 positions matching TRBD1. Trimming cost V 5 bases and J 2 bases; bases outside gene matches: 6. This CDR3 has 15 residues. The CDR3 reads CASSRRGQDTDTQYF. CDR3 sequence (DNA): TGTGCCAGCAGTCGCAGGGGGCAGGACACAGATACGCAGTATTTT.

In regard to this clonotype: Being one base from a much bigger clone, this may be a read error. V and J are TRBV12-3 or TRBV12-4 and TRBJ2-7, with D perhaps TRBD2 (5 bases). V was trimmed by 11 bases and J by 6 bases, leaving 14 bases between them. This CDR3 contains 11 residues. The CDR3 loop reads CAVKGVGEQYF. The CDR3, as DNA: TGTGCCGTTAAGGGAGTGGGCGAGCAGTACTTC.

This clonotype appeared a few times. The rearrangement links TRBV5-1 to TRBJ1-5; a possible D gene is TRBD1 (6 bases). Germline V gives CDR1 SGHRS, CDR2 YFSETQ. The CDR3 runs 16 residues. V gave up 4 bases and J gave up 1 base, with 15 bases separating them. This CDR3 is CASSRDRLGSNQPQHF. CDR3 in DNA: TGCGCCAGCAGCCGAGACAGGCTTGGGAGCAATCAGCCCCAGCATTTT.

In its sample, this clonotype was seen a few times. The rearrangement links TRBV5-5 to TRBJ1-4; a possible D gene is TRBD1 (6 bases). Germline V gene lookup returns CDR1 SGHKS and CDR2 YYEKEE (reference sequence). The V end lost 2 bases, the J end lost 7 bases, and 15 bases lay between the germline ends. The length of the CDR3 is 15 residues. The CDR3 coding sequence is TGTGCCAGCAGCTTCTTAGGGGGATCGGGTGAAAAACTGTTTTTT. It is translated as CASSFLGGSGEKLFF.

V usage is TRBV10-3 and J usage is TRBJ2-7; D could derive from TRBD1 or TRBD2 (5 bases each). V was pared by 6 bases and J by 3 bases, with 18 bases between. CDR3 length: 15 residues. Per germline, CDR1 ENHRY and CDR2 SYGVKD. CDR3 DNA sequence: TGTGCCATCAGCCAGGGACCCCGTCATCACTACGAGCAGTACTTC. Its protein product is CAISQGPRHHYEQYF.

The V call is TRBV29-1, the J call TRBJ1-4, with 10 bases identical to TRBD1. CDR1 SQVTM and CDR2 ANQGSEA come from the germline V gene. The CDR3 runs to 14 residues. J lost 6 bases, V lost 6 bases, and 7 bases had no gene match. The CDR3 DNA sequence: TGCAGCGTGACTCCCGGGACAGGGGATGAAAAACTGTTTTTT. It encodes CSVTPGTGDEKLFF.

The chain employs TRBV19 and TRBJ2-4; either TRBD1 or TRBD2 may fit D (5 bases each). V lost 6 bases, J lost 6 bases, and 15 bases lay in between. In germline, CDR1 is LNHDA, CDR2 SQIVND (reference sequence). This CDR3 region has 14 residues. The CDR3 reads CASSPGPRGNIQYF. The CDR3 DNA sequence: TGTGCCAGTAGCCCGGGGCCCCGAGGAAACATTCAGTACTTC.

This clonotype was counted many times. The rearrangement links TRBV20-1 to TRBJ1-4; unclear D gene. V lost 4 bases to trimming and J lost 6 bases, with 6 bases between them. The CDR3 is 11 amino acids. CDR1 is DFQATT, CDR2 SNEGSKA, per germline (reference sequence). The CDR3 reads CSAILDEKLFF. The CDR3 DNA sequence: TGCAGTGCTATTCTCGATGAAAAACTGTTTTTT.